This T cell receptor beta chain was profiled in a study of beta chain features in type 1 diabetes. Background on the study: Age, gender and cell yields were alike across patients and healthy donors.

The table lists this clone with a few counts. Its specificity is not known. Whole-study findings and limits: Moderate but significant shortening of TCRB CDR3s was recorded in all four CD4+ subsets from Type 1 diabetes patients. Any PCR bias toward short templates would affect both groups alike. When VDJ junctions were examined, type 1 diabetes patients showed fewer insertions and more deletions.

The CDR3 runs 14 residues. Germline CDR1 and CDR2: SGHTA and FQGNSA. The V and J ends lost 6 bases and 2 bases respectively, with 13 bases between them. All of the isolated RNA was reverse transcribed, so expressed TCRB transcripts were sequenced. Produced via immunoSEQ multiplex PCR; TCRdb's table is partial and in-frame only. Among some 150,000 clones listed, less than 9% were seen once. Sequenced: central memory CD4+ T cells from blood. The receptor was derived from a woman in her twenties or thirties in good health. V usage is TRBV7-2 and J usage is TRBJ2-5, with D maybe TRBD2 (5 bases). CDR3 DNA sequence: TGTGCCAGCAGAACGGGAACTAGTCAAGAGACCCAGTACTTC. It codes for CASRTGTSQETQYF.